Given below is one TCR beta chain in context. Its specificity is not known. Some clones are missing from TCRdb's copy, which holds only in-frame ones; the method was immunoSEQ multiplex PCR. The sample records approximately 100,000 clones, 75% to 80% being singletons. Extraction of around 2 micrograms of genomic DNA from cryopreserved PBMCs supplied material for TCR beta libraries. This sample is part of a study of cytotoxic CD8 clonotypes in ibrutinib-treated CLL. About the research overall: Samples had a mean of approximately 260,000 productive templates and some 94,000 productive rearrangements. Study-level results: Sustained-remission and progressing patients' sampling times differed. Clonality (at baseline) was higher than in age-matched healthy donors and tracked circulating CD8+ T-cell counts.

This CDR3 contains 17 residues. Germline CDR1 SGDLS, CDR2 YYNGEE. The trim removed 1 base at V and 3 bases at J, leaving 8 bases unmatched. The source is a human donor with chronic lymphocytic leukemia. The chain links TRBV9 to TRBJ2-3; TRBD1 matches 10 bases. This specimen consisted of PBMCs, obtained after 24 months of ibrutinib treatment. CDR3 coding DNA: TGTGCCAGCAGCGTAACAGGACAGGGGGATTGGACAGATACGCAGTATTTT. Translated, it gives CASSVTGQGDWTDTQYF.